Below are 26 T cell receptor gamma chains sequenced from a single sample in a study of γδ T cells in repeated Plasmodium falciparum infection. Gammadelta T cells were flow-sorted from PBMC into Vgamma9/Vdelta2+ and Vdelta2-negative populations for bulk analysis. TCRdb used CATT to re-call clones from the multiplex PCR reads. Of 20,000 to 30,000 gamma-chain clones listed, about 3% are singletons. The source material was gamma-delta T cells from blood. These TCRs come from a pool of human donors (malaria-infected and uninfected, not separated).

This clone has at least ten counts. Since a far larger clone is one base different, this is likely a read error. This same CDR3 is encoded by further DNA sequences in the sample. J is TRGJ1 or TRGJ2 and V is TRGV2. CDR3 size: 12 residues. V was clipped by 6 bases and J by 4 bases; unmatched bases: 6. The germline V gene has CDR1 EGSNGY and CDR2 YDSYNSKV. Here the CDR3 DNA reads TGTGCCACCTGGAAGAACTATTATAAGAAACTCTTT. Its protein product is CATWKNYYKKLF.

Comment on this clone: The protein TCRdb gives is from a much larger clone and does not agree with this DNA's translation at residue 5, likely a read error; the protein shown here comes from the DNA. The J gene is TRGJ1 or TRGJ2, the V gene TRGV9. The J gene comes from matching the DNA to germline here; TCRdb lacks it. The CDR3 runs to 13 residues. V lost 5 bases and J lost 6; bases outside the gene matches: 10. Germline lookup yields CDR1 GITISATS and CDR2 ISYDGTV (reference sequence). Here the CDR3 reads CALWGPISYKKLF. The CDR3 DNA follows: TGTGCCTTGTGGGGGCCCATTAGTTATAAGAAACTCTTT.

This clone was counted between two and nine times. A far larger clone is one base from this, pointing to a likely read error. Within the sample, other DNA sequences also encode this same CDR3. The J gene is TRGJ1 or TRGJ2, the V gene TRGV9. TCRdb leaves out the J gene; it was filled in here by matching the DNA to germline. This CDR3 has 18 residues. Looked up from germline, CDR1 is GITISATS and CDR2 is ISYDGTV (reference sequence). V lost 0 bases and J lost 0; bases outside the gene matches: 14. CDR3 residues: CALWEVHYGLGNYYKKLF. The CDR3 coding sequence is TGTGCCTTGTGGGAGGTGCATTATGGACTAGGGAATTATTATAAGAAACTCTTT.

The chain uses TRGV2 and TRGJP2. Germline matching of the DNA provided the J gene here, since TCRdb leaves it blank. With V trimmed by 5 bases and J by 5 bases, 14 bases remained unmatched. The CDR3 sequence is 16 residues long. Germline V gene sequence: CDR1 EGSNGY, CDR2 YDSYNSKV. The CDR3 protein is CATWGRARGSDWIKTF. DNA for the CDR3: TGTGCCACCTGGGGACGGGCCAGGGGGAGTGATTGGATCAAGACGTTT.

Comment on this clone: This DNA's translation differs at residue 12 from TCRdb's protein, which comes from a much larger clone; a read error is likely, and the protein shown is translated from the DNA. No J gene was named, though the V gene is TRGV9. CDR1 is GITISATS and CDR2 is ISYDGTV in the germline V gene (reference sequence). The CDR3 spans 14 residues. CDR3 sequence reads: CALWEGCRYYKELF. Written as DNA, the CDR3 is TGTGCCTTGTGGGAGGGCTGTCGTTATTATAAGGAACTCTTT.

This clone was counted ten times or more. This chain connects TRGV4 to TRGJ1 or TRGJ2. The germline V gene has CDR1 EGSTGY and CDR2 YDSYTSSV. The V segment lost 0 bases and the J segment 3 bases; nucleotides outside the gene matches: 8. The CDR3 runs to 15 residues. The CDR3 DNA reads as TGTGCCACCTGGGATGGGCCTCACTCTTATTATAAGAAACTCTTT. This codes for CATWDGPHSYYKKLF.

Worth noting for this clone: A single base is all that separates this from a far larger clone, so a read error is likely. This specimen includes other DNA sequences encoding the same CDR3. The chain is built from TRGV9 and TRGJP. Assignment of the J gene here rests on matching the DNA to germline, because TCRdb gives none. Germline V gene sequence: CDR1 GITISATS, CDR2 ISYDGTV (reference sequence). The CDR3 totals 18 residues. V shed 4 bases, J shed 6 bases, and the junction held 12 bases outside the gene matches. In DNA, the CDR3 is TGTGCCTTGTGGGAAGTGCTGACGAGAGAGTTGGGCAAAAAAATCAAGGTATTT. It codes for CALWEVLTRELGKKIKVF.

In its sample, this clone was seen many times. Since a far larger clone is one base different, this is likely a read error. Other DNA sequences in the sample encode the same CDR3. The genes are TRGV4 and TRGJ1 or TRGJ2. The germline V gene has CDR1 EGSTGY and CDR2 YDSYTSSV. The CDR3 sequence is 14 residues long. Written as DNA, the CDR3 is TGTGCCACCTGGGATGTCCCGAATTACTATAAGAAACTCTTT. The encoded protein is CATWDVPNYYKKLF.

This clone has at least ten counts. Given a far larger clone just one base away, this is likely a sequencing read error. This same CDR3 is encoded by further DNA sequences in the sample. The V and J genes are TRGV8 and TRGJ1 or TRGJ2. Germline-derived CDR1 and CDR2 are VENAVY and YDSYNSRV. V was pared by 0 bases and J by 10 bases, with 6 bases of the junction left unmatched. This CDR3 is 12 amino acids long. The CDR3 DNA sequence: TGTGCCACCTGGGATAGGCCATGGAAGAAACTCTTT. Its protein product is CATWDRPWKKLF.

This clone was seen repeatedly, ten times or more. TCRdb lists the protein of a much larger clone for this DNA, which differs at residue 11, so this is likely a read error; the protein given here is translated from the DNA itself. The chain has TRGV9 and TRGJ1 or TRGJ2. The CDR3 extends over 14 amino acids. Germline-derived CDR1 and CDR2 are GITISATS and ISYDGTV (reference sequence). V shed 1 base, J shed 12 bases, and the junction held 15 bases outside the gene matches. CDR3 in amino acids: CALWEVPHGDRKLF. The CDR3 DNA reads as TGTGCCTTGTGGGAGGTCCCCCATGGGGATAGGAAACTCTTT.

In its sample, this clone was seen a few times. A read error likely explains why the TCRdb protein, taken from a much larger clone, differs from this DNA's translation at residue 4; the protein shown is translated from the DNA. This sequence joins TRGV9 and TRGJ1 or TRGJ2. The J gene, missing from TCRdb, was assigned here through DNA to germline matching. The CDR3 loop spans 14 amino acids. The germline V gene has CDR1 GITISATS and CDR2 ISYDGTV (reference sequence). CDR3 coding DNA: TGTGCCTTGCGGGAGGTGTTCGACGATTATAAGAAACTCTTT. It translates to CALREVFDDYKKLF.

In this sample, this clone turned up a few times. TCRdb's protein, taken from a much larger clone, differs from this DNA's translation at residue 5, likely owing to a read error; the protein displayed comes from the DNA. V usage is TRGV4 and J usage is TRGJ1 or TRGJ2. The J gene comes from matching the DNA to germline here; TCRdb lacks it. Germline loops: CDR1 EGSTGY, CDR2 YDSYTSSV. The CDR3 consists of 14 residues. V dropped 5 bases and J dropped 1; count of bases not matched to a gene: 8. The CDR3 reads CATWGDLNYYKKLF. The CDR3 DNA reads TGTGCCACCTGGGGTGATCTTAATTATTATAAGAAACTCTTT.

This clone counts as medium-sized. Other nucleotide sequences from this sample produce the same CDR3. The chain links TRGV9 to TRGJ1 or TRGJ2. Trimming removed 0 bases from V and 6 bases from J; junction bases left unmatched: 5. The CDR3 totals 13 residues. Per the germline V gene, CDR1 is GITISATS and CDR2 is ISYDGTV (reference sequence). Here the CDR3 reads CALWEVLFYKKLF. In nucleotides, the CDR3 is TGTGCCTTGTGGGAGGTGCTGTTTTATAAGAAACTCTTT.

In regard to this clone: The DNA is left out, because the CDR3 cannot be placed on it with certainty; the CDR3 is given as TCRdb lists it. No J gene was assigned, while the V gene was called as TRGV9. The CDR3 totals 32 residues, both ends included. Germline assignment: CDR1 GITISATS and CDR2 ISYDGTV (reference sequence). The CDR3 protein is CALGRRSNYYKKLFGVEQHLLSQVSIGRIQHF.

A few counts support this clone. The protein TCRdb gives is from a much larger clone and does not agree with this DNA's translation at residue 13, likely a read error; the protein shown here comes from the DNA. This chain joins TRGV9 and TRGJP. TCRdb supplies no J gene; here it was assigned by aligning the nucleotide sequence to germline. The length of the CDR3 is 18 residues. The germline CDR1 and CDR2 sequences are GITISATS and ISYDGTV (reference sequence). This CDR3 is CALWEVRRGELGEKIKVF. The CDR3, as DNA: TGTGCCTTGTGGGAGGTGCGGAGAGGAGAGTTGGGCGAAAAAATCAAGGTATTT.

This clone was detected ten times or more. The amino acid sequence in TCRdb belongs to a much larger clone and departs from this DNA's translation at residue 5, likely a sequencing read error; the sequence shown is translated from the DNA. This rearrangement joins TRGV3 to TRGJ1 or TRGJ2. The junction had 5 bases not matched to a gene; V was cut back by 6 bases and J by 3 bases. The CDR3 has 12 amino acids. Germline loops: CDR1 VTNTFY, CDR2 YDVSTARD (reference sequence). CDR3: CATWPLYYKKLF. The DNA of the CDR3 is TGTGCCACCTGGCCCCTTTATTATAAGAAACTCTTT.

As regards this clone: The protein in TCRdb stems from a much larger clone and differs at residue 14 from this DNA's translation, likely a read error; here the protein is translated from the DNA. This sequence joins TRGV9 and TRGJP. TCRdb does not report a J gene; here it was assigned by matching the DNA to germline references. CDR1 is GITISATS and CDR2 is ISYDGTV in the germline V gene (reference sequence). This CDR3 comprises 17 residues. CDR3 sequence (DNA): TGTGCCTTGTGGGAGATCCCTGGTTGGTTGGGCAAAAAAAGCAAGGTATTT. It translates to CALWEIPGWLGKKSKVF.

There are a few counts of this clone. It differs at one base from a far larger clone, so likely a read error. Other DNA variants within this sample encode the same CDR3. This chain links TRGV5 with TRGJP2. TCRdb is silent on the J gene; assignment here came from matching the DNA to germline. This CDR3 has 17 amino acids. The junction had 13 bases not matched to a gene; V was cut back by 3 bases and J by 3 bases. Looked up from germline, CDR1 is VINAFY and CDR2 is YDVSNSKD. CDR3 in amino acids: CATWDWEVMGSDWIKTF. The DNA for the CDR3 is TGTGCCACCTGGGACTGGGAAGTTATGGGTAGTGATTGGATCAAGACGTTT.

This clone was seen many times. The rearrangement joins TRGV4 to TRGJ1 or TRGJ2. V shed 4 bases, J shed 0 bases, and the junction held 3 bases outside the gene matches. The germline CDR1 and CDR2 sequences are EGSTGY and YDSYTSSV. The CDR3 is 13 amino acids. The DNA for the CDR3 is TGTGCCACCTGGGAGGCGAATTATTATAAGAAACTCTTT. This translates into CATWEANYYKKLF.

The sample holds a few counts of this clone. It is likely a read error: a sequence one base away is far more abundant. Because the CDR3's place on the DNA is in doubt, the DNA is left out and the CDR3 is given as listed by TCRdb. Other DNA sequences in this specimen translate into the identical CDR3. The V gene is listed as TRGV9; no J gene was called. Both ends counted, the CDR3 spans 27 residues. Germline V gene data show CDR1 as GITISATS and CDR2 as ISYDGTV (reference sequence). The CDR3 region is CALFQRNSLAVEQHLLSQVSIGRIQHF.

In this sample, this clone turned up many times. TCRdb's entry gives the protein of a much larger clone, which mismatches this DNA's translation at residue 10, likely from a read error; the protein reported here is translated from the DNA. CDR3 loop: CATWDAPYYEKLF. For the CDR3, the DNA is TGTGCCACCTGGGATGCGCCTTATTATGAGAAACTCTTT. The genes are TRGV4 and TRGJ1 or TRGJ2. Germline V CDR1 and CDR2: EGSTGY, YDSYTSSV. There are 13 residues in the CDR3.

This clone showed up many times. The TCRdb protein, from a much larger clone, departs from this DNA's translation at residue 11, likely by read error; the protein shown derives from the DNA. The genes are TRGV9 and TRGJP2. TCRdb offers no J gene call, so here the DNA was matched to germline to obtain one. Germline CDR1 and CDR2: GITISATS and ISYDGTV (reference sequence). The CDR3 loop spans 15 amino acids. The chain's CDR3 is CALWEPVGSDRIKTF. The CDR3 DNA reads as TGTGCCTTGTGGGAGCCGGTCGGTAGTGATAGGATCAAGACGTTT.

This clone was counted ten times or more. The protein that TCRdb holds for this DNA derives from a much larger clone and differs from the translated DNA at residue 14, which likely indicates a read error; the protein shown here is translated from the DNA. The J gene is TRGJP, the V gene TRGV9. Germline assignment: CDR1 GITISATS and CDR2 ISYDGTV (reference sequence). This CDR3 is 18 amino acids long. The chain's CDR3 is CALWEPRDPELGKEIKVF. The CDR3 DNA follows: TGTGCCTTGTGGGAGCCCAGGGACCCGGAGTTGGGCAAAGAAATCAAGGTATTT.

This clone was seen only a few times. The protein TCRdb gives is from a much larger clone and does not agree with this DNA's translation at residue 11, likely a read error; the protein shown here comes from the DNA. Here the V gene is TRGV3, but the J gene went uncalled. CDR3 size: 13 residues. CDR1 and CDR2 (germline): VTNTFY, YDVSTARD (reference sequence). This CDR3 reads CATWDLIDWIMTF. The CDR3 nucleotides are TGTGCCACCTGGGACCTGATTGATTGGATCATGACGTTT.

This clone was recorded many times. The protein given by TCRdb reflects a much larger clone and differs at residue 10 from this DNA's translation, likely from a read error; the protein shown is the DNA's translation. The chain employs TRGV9 and TRGJP. TCRdb leaves out the J gene; it was filled in here by matching the DNA to germline. Germline CDR1 and CDR2: GITISATS and ISYDGTV (reference sequence). Losses at the gene ends were 3 bases for V and 9 bases for J; bases not matched to a gene: 14. The CDR3 is 18 amino acids. Written as DNA, the CDR3 is TGTGCCTTGTGGGAGCCCAGGGACCCGGGGTTGGGCAAAAAAATCAAGGTATTT. Translating it yields CALWEPRDPGLGKKIKVF.

This clone came up a few times. TCRdb's entry gives the protein of a much larger clone, which mismatches this DNA's translation at residue 6, likely from a read error; the protein reported here is translated from the DNA. The chain combines TRGV9 with TRGJP. The J gene is not listed in TCRdb, so it was assigned here from a DNA match to germline. J was trimmed by 6 bases and V by 2 bases; bases with no gene match: 7. CDR3 length equals 17 residues. CDR1 is GITISATS, CDR2 ISYDGTV, per germline (reference sequence). CDR3 protein: CALWEDPRELGKKIKVF. CDR3 in DNA: TGTGCCTTGTGGGAGGACCCCCGAGAGTTGGGCAAAAAAATCAAGGTATTT.